The 28 T cell receptor beta chains listed next were all sequenced from one sample in a study of control samples from healthy donors and cancer patients. Clones were read by immunoSEQ multiplex PCR, and TCRdb kept only the in-frame ones, dropping some. The sample has under 450,000 clones, roughly 90% seen once. The sample consisted of PBMCs. The receptors were sampled from a man aged 35 to 55 with head and neck cancer.

The chain uses TRBV4-1 and TRBJ2-1, with 8 bases matching TRBD2. The CDR3 covers 14 residues. Germline V gives CDR1 MGHRA, CDR2 YSYEKL. Trimming cost V 6 bases and J 10 bases; bases outside gene matches: 11. The CDR3 is CASRPTGGRQEQFF. CDR3 nucleotide sequence: TGCGCCAGCAGACCAACGGGGGGGCGTCAAGAGCAGTTCTTC.

The chain couples TRBV10-3 to TRBJ2-2; weak D call: TRBD2 (5 bases). V lost 3 bases and J lost 8, with 10 bases in between. Germline V gene sequence: CDR1 ENHRY, CDR2 SYGVKD. The CDR3 covers 13 residues. The CDR3 DNA is TGTGCCATCAGTGAACTAGTTCCAGGGGAGCTGTTTTTT. This encodes CAISELVPGELFF.

The chain has TRBV30 and TRBJ2-2; no definite D call. The V end was cut by 0 bases, the J end by 6 bases, with 5 bases between. This CDR3 comprises 12 residues. Germline CDR1 reads GTSNPN; CDR2 reads SVGIG (reference sequence). The CDR3 spells CAWSVLPGELFF. CDR3 in DNA: TGTGCCTGGAGTGTATTGCCCGGGGAGCTGTTTTTT.

The chain joins TRBV7-8 to TRBJ2-3; 13 nucleotides agree with TRBD2. The J segment lost 2 bases and the V segment lost 9 bases, leaving 14 bases of the junction unmatched. The CDR3 totals 18 residues. Germline V gene sequence: CDR1 SGHVS, CDR2 FQNEAQ. CDR3 coding DNA: TGTGCCAGTATACTAGCGGGAGGGCCTAGTAGCTTCACAGATACGCAGTATTTT. Amino acid sequence: CASILAGGPSSFTDTQYF.

This chain uses TRBV19 with TRBJ1-6, with D unresolved. CDR1 is LNHDA, CDR2 SQIVND, per germline (reference sequence). The CDR3 extends over 13 amino acids. V gave up 3 bases and J gave up 6 bases, with 6 bases separating them. CDR3 sequence (DNA): TGTGCCAGTAGTATGCCCGGTAATTCACCCCTCCACTTT. As protein: CASSMPGNSPLHF.

The chain uses TRBV7-9 and TRBJ1-6; the match to TRBD1 covers 7 bases. The CDR3 loop spans 14 amino acids. The V gene's germline CDR1 is SEHNR and CDR2 FQNEAQ (reference sequence). V shed 4 bases and J 6 bases; nucleotides not matched to a gene: 3. Here the CDR3 reads CASSYRDSNSPLHF. The CDR3 DNA sequence: TGTGCCAGCAGCTACCGGGACAGTAATTCACCCCTCCACTTT.

The chain has TRBV6-5 and TRBJ2-1, with D possibly matching TRBD2 (5 bases). Germline lookup yields CDR1 MNHEY and CDR2 SVGAGI. The CDR3 spans 15 residues. Trimming removed 2 bases at V and 7 bases at J, with 15 bases between. CDR3: CASSYIVGLRNEQFF. The CDR3 DNA is TGTGCCAGCAGTTACATTGTCGGACTGAGGAATGAGCAGTTCTTC.

The V gene is TRBV6-2 or TRBV6-3, the J gene TRBJ1-1; TRBD1 might be the D (6 bases). The ends were cut back, 7 bases at V and 0 bases at J, with 21 bases in the middle. Germline CDR1 reads MNHEY; CDR2 reads SVGEGT. The CDR3 covers 17 residues. The DNA for the CDR3 is TGTGCCAGCATCCCAGGGGATGCAAGACGCATGAACACTGAAGCTTTCTTT. Its protein is CASIPGDARRMNTEAFF.

Of note for this clone: The same CDR3 can be traced to other DNA sequences in this sample. The V call is TRBV28, the J call TRBJ1-1, with no clear D. The CDR3 consists of 13 residues. Germline CDR1 reads MDHEN; CDR2 reads SYDVKM. Trimming took 4 bases from V and 5 from J, leaving 11 bases between them. Here the CDR3 reads CASSSPAGTEAFF. The CDR3 coding sequence is TGTGCCAGCAGTTCACCAGCGGGAACTGAAGCTTTCTTT.

The gene calls are TRBV30 and TRBJ1-4, with D unresolved. CDR3 size: 11 residues. Germline V gene sequence: CDR1 GTSNPN, CDR2 SVGIG (reference sequence). Between the trimmed V and J ends, which lost 1 base and 8 bases, there was a span of 5 bases. CDR3 loop: CAWSDGEKLFF. The CDR3 DNA reads as TGTGCCTGGAGTGATGGGGAAAAACTGTTTTTT. Full variable domain (rest looked up from reference TRBV30 and TRBJ1-4): SQTIHQWPATLVQPVGSPLSLECTVEGTSNPNLYWYRQAAGRGLQLLFYSVGIGQISSEVPQNLSASRPQDRQFILSSKKLLLSDSGFYLCAWSDGEKLFFGSGTQLSVL.

This chain joins TRBV27 and TRBJ2-7; D is uncertain. Per germline, CDR1 MNHEY and CDR2 SMNVEV (reference sequence). The CDR3 covers 13 residues. V was trimmed by 4 bases and J by 2 bases, leaving 9 bases between them. The CDR3 DNA sequence: TGTGCCAGCAGTTCTAGTGCAACCTACGAGCAGTACTTC. Translated, it gives CASSSSATYEQYF.

Only one count was recorded for this clone. The J gene is TRBJ1-2, the V gene TRBV28; 8 bases fit TRBD1. Germline V CDR1 and CDR2: MDHEN, SYDVKM. J was trimmed by 8 bases and V by 3 bases; bases with no gene match: 2. This CDR3 is built from 12 residues. CDR3 protein: CASSFRGQGYTF. The CDR3 DNA is TGTGCCAGCAGTTTCAGGGGGCAAGGCTACACCTTC.

This clone has just one count. The rearrangement links TRBV6-5 to TRBJ2-1; 9 bases map to TRBD1. Germline V CDR1 and CDR2: MNHEY, SVGAGI. V lost 2 bases, J lost 8 bases, and 10 bases stayed unmatched. This CDR3 is built from 16 residues. CDR3 bases: TGTGCCAGCAGTTACGGGACAGGGCTTGCAAGGGATGAGCAGTTCTTC. Its translation: CASSYGTGLARDEQFF.

The chain carries TRBV12-5 and TRBJ1-1; a weak D match, TRBD1 (5 bases). The V and J ends lost 2 bases and 6 bases respectively, with 10 bases between them. The CDR3 extends over 13 amino acids. Germline values: CDR1 LGHNT, CDR2 FRNRAP. The DNA for the CDR3 is TGTGCTAGTGGTTTGTGGGGGAATCCTGAAGCTTTCTTT. This encodes CASGLWGNPEAFF.

This rearrangement joins TRBV28 to TRBJ2-6, with D perhaps matching TRBD1 (6 bases). The germline V gene encodes CDR1 MDHEN and CDR2 SYDVKM. The CDR3 is 15 amino acids. V lost 4 bases and J lost 2, with 9 bases in between. The CDR3: CASSYNRAGANVLTF. The CDR3 DNA is TGTGCCAGCAGTTACAACAGGGCTGGGGCCAACGTCCTGACTTTC.

J is TRBJ1-1 and V is TRBV5-4; perhaps TRBD1 as D (6 bases). CDR1 and CDR2 from the germline V gene are SGHNT and YYREEE (reference sequence). The CDR3 is 15 amino acids. V was shortened by 0 bases and J by 0 bases, with 9 bases between the two germline ends. CDR3 in DNA: TGTGCCAGCAGCTTGGGTAGGACAGTGAACACTGAAGCTTTCTTT. Amino acid sequence: CASSLGRTVNTEAFF.

The chain carries TRBV30 and TRBJ1-2; D might be TRBD1 (6 bases). Germline V gives CDR1 GTSNPN, CDR2 SVGIG (reference sequence). This CDR3 has 15 amino acids. With 8 bases removed from V and 4 bases from J, the gap between germline ends came to 23 bases. CDR3 protein: CAVSDWTGGGYGYTF. The CDR3 region has the DNA TGTGCCGTGAGTGACTGGACTGGGGGCGGCTATGGCTACACCTTC.

The CDR3 DNA sequence: TGTGCCAGCAGGGCCGACAGGGCAAACTCCTACGAGCAGTACTTC. Translating gives CASRADRANSYEQYF. The gene calls are TRBV2 and TRBJ2-7, with 7 bases identical to TRBD1. The J segment lost 0 bases and the V segment lost 6 bases, leaving 8 bases of the junction unmatched. Germline values: CDR1 SNHLY, CDR2 FYNNEI. This CDR3 region has 15 residues.

J is TRBJ2-7 and V is TRBV19; 9 bases fit TRBD1. CDR1 and CDR2 (germline): LNHDA, SQIVND (reference sequence). There are 14 residues in the CDR3. Losses at the gene ends were 5 bases for V and 3 bases for J; bases not matched to a gene: 5. This CDR3 is CASSAAGQGYEQYF. The CDR3 DNA is TGTGCCAGTAGTGCCGCGGGACAGGGCTACGAGCAGTACTTC.

The rearrangement links TRBV6-6 to TRBJ1-5; a possible D gene is TRBD1 (6 bases). CDR3 length: 16 amino acids. Germline V gives CDR1 MNHNY, CDR2 SVGAGI (reference sequence). V shed 3 bases and J shed 0 bases, with 12 bases lying between them. The CDR3 coding sequence is TGTGCCAGCAGTTATAGGACAGACTATAGCAATCAGCCCCAGCATTTT. Translation gives CASSYRTDYSNQPQHF.

This rearrangement joins TRBV28 to TRBJ2-7; D perhaps matches TRBD2 (6 bases). The CDR3 covers 16 residues. Trimming pared 6 bases from V and 2 bases from J, leaving 20 bases between. Per germline, CDR1 MDHEN and CDR2 SYDVKM. The CDR3 loop reads CASREGPQVTPYEQYF. As DNA, the CDR3 is TGTGCCAGCAGGGAGGGCCCCCAGGTCACCCCCTACGAGCAGTACTTC.

This rearrangement joins TRBV25-1 to TRBJ1-4; D is ambiguous. This CDR3 region has 14 residues. The V gene lost 4 bases and the J gene lost 4 bases, with 10 bases spanning the gap. Germline CDR1 reads MGHDK; CDR2 reads SYGVNS. CDR3 sequence reads: CASSAPRGNEKLFF. The CDR3 bases are TGTGCCAGCAGTGCGCCTAGAGGTAATGAAAAACTGTTTTTT.

The chain employs TRBV5-6 and TRBJ2-5; D perhaps matches TRBD2 (5 bases). The CDR3 is 13 residues long. Trimming took 4 bases from V and 5 from J, leaving 12 bases between them. The V gene's germline CDR1 is SGHDT and CDR2 YYEEEE. The DNA for the CDR3 is TGTGCCAGCAGCACGGGGTCCTGGGAGACCCAGTACTTC. Translating gives CASSTGSWETQYF.

The CDR3 is CASSSTGLSYEQYF. CDR3 nucleotides: TGTGCCAGCAGCTCTACGGGACTCTCCTACGAGCAGTACTTC. The chain couples TRBV7-3 to TRBJ2-7, with D possibly TRBD2 on 6 matching bases. The length of the CDR3 is 14 residues. The V gene's germline CDR1 is SGHTA and CDR2 FQGTGA. The V and J ends lost 4 bases and 0 bases respectively, with 10 bases between them. Full variable domain (outside the CDR3, taken from reference TRBV7-3 and TRBJ2-7): GAGVSQTPSNKVTEKGKYVELRCDPISGHTALYWYRQSLGQGPEFLIYFQGTGAADDSGLPNDRFFAVRPEGSVSTLKIQRTERGDSAVYLCASSSTGLSYEQYFGPGTRLTVT.

The CDR3 loop is CASSLGSGVYNEQFF. CDR3 coding DNA: TGTGCCAGCAGCTTAGGGTCGGGGGTTTACAATGAGCAGTTCTTC. This chain joins TRBV7-2 and TRBJ2-1; the D gene is possibly TRBD2 (6 bases). The CDR3 is 15 amino acids. V lost 1 base, J lost 4 bases, and 11 bases lay in between. Germline V CDR1 and CDR2: SGHTA, FQGNSA.

The CDR3 nucleotides are TGCGCCAGCAGCCAAGATTTTTCTAGGGGGCAGAAGACCCAGTACTTC. This sequence encodes CASSQDFSRGQKTQYF. The rearrangement uses TRBV4-3 and TRBJ2-5, with 7 bases lining up with TRBD1. The germline V gene has CDR1 LGHNA and CDR2 YSLEER. V lost 0 bases, J lost 6 bases, and 10 bases stayed unmatched. This CDR3 is 16 amino acids long.

The chain combines TRBV7-9 with TRBJ2-7; D perhaps matches TRBD1 (5 bases). CDR1 is SEHNR and CDR2 is FQNEAQ in the germline V gene (reference sequence). Trimming left V 1 base short and J 7 bases short, with 14 bases between. The CDR3 runs to 14 residues. In DNA, the CDR3 is TGTGCCAGCAGCTTAGTGCAGGGTTTAGGGGAGCAGTACTTC. Its protein is CASSLVQGLGEQYF.

This chain connects TRBV28 to TRBJ1-5; D is ambiguous. CDR1 and CDR2 from the germline V gene are MDHEN and SYDVKM. The ends were cut back, 4 bases at V and 2 bases at J, with 6 bases in the middle. This CDR3 comprises 13 residues. The DNA of the CDR3 is TGTGCCAGCAGTTCCCCTCGCAATCAGCCCCAGCATTTT. Translating gives CASSSPRNQPQHF. Filled out from reference TRBV28 and TRBJ1-5, the complete variable domain reads DVKVTQSSRYLVKRTGEKVFLECVQDMDHENMFWYRQDPGLGLRLIYFSYDVKMKEKGDIPEGYSVSREKKERFSLILESASTNQTSMYLCASSSPRNQPQHFGDGTRLSIL.